A single sample is the source of the 20 T cell receptor beta chains below, sequenced in a study of blood T cell repertoires in COVID-19. Assay used: immunoSEQ multiplex PCR; TCRdb lists only in-frame clones, some missing. In the table there are about 280,000 clones, roughly nine tenths of which are singletons. Material: PBMCs or T cells enriched from blood (not recorded which). All receptors come from a woman aged 55-70 years who had recovered from COVID-19.

The chain links TRBV11-2 to TRBJ1-5, with D uncertain. V lost 5 bases to trimming and J lost 4 bases, with 9 bases between them. The germline V gene has CDR1 SGHAT and CDR2 FQNNGV. The CDR3 runs 13 residues. The CDR3 DNA sequence: TGTGCCAGCAGCAGGGAGGTAAATCAGCCCCAGCATTTT. This translates into CASSREVNQPQHF.

The chain joins TRBV7-2 to TRBJ2-7; maybe TRBD2 (5 bases). The V end was cut by 4 bases, the J end by 6 bases, with 10 bases between. This CDR3 is 12 amino acids long. CDR1 is SGHTA, CDR2 FQGNSA, per germline. The CDR3 spells CASSSPGSEQYF. The CDR3 DNA reads TGTGCCAGCAGCTCTCCGGGATCCGAGCAGTACTTC. The entire variable domain, with the rest obtained from reference TRBV7-2 and TRBJ2-7, is as follows: GAGVSQSPSNKVTEKGKDVELRCDPISGHTALYWYRQSLGQGLEFLIYFQGNSAPDKSGLPSDRFSAERTGGSVSTLTIQRTQQEDSAVYLCASSSPGSEQYFGPGTRLTVT.

V usage is TRBV6-6 and J usage is TRBJ2-3, with D unresolved. The CDR3 is 15 residues long. V was trimmed by 5 bases and J by 2 bases, leaving 14 bases between them. Germline V CDR1 and CDR2: MNHNY, SVGAGI (reference sequence). CDR3 nucleotides: TGTGCCAGCAGTACATCCCTTGGTTCCACAGATACGCAGTATTTT. This sequence encodes CASSTSLGSTDTQYF.

The CDR3 DNA is TGTGCCAGCAGTTTACTCGTACAGAACACCGGGGAGCTGTTTTTT. As protein: CASSLLVQNTGELFF. The rearrangement links TRBV27 to TRBJ2-2; D uncertain. Between the trimmed V and J ends, which lost 2 bases and 1 base, there was a span of 8 bases. The germline CDR1 and CDR2 sequences are MNHEY and SMNVEV (reference sequence). CDR3 length: 15 residues.

This clone was detected a few times. The gene calls are TRBV7-8 and TRBJ1-4; TRBD1 is a possible D gene (5 bases). There are 14 residues in the CDR3. V was cut by 5 bases and J by 5 bases, with 12 bases left in between. The germline gives CDR1 SGHVS, CDR2 FQNEAQ. The CDR3 reads CASSQTELNEKLFF. In nucleotides, the CDR3 is TGTGCCAGCAGCCAGACAGAATTGAATGAAAAACTGTTTTTT.

The genes are TRBV28 and TRBJ2-7; TRBD2 might be the D (5 bases). There are 15 residues in the CDR3. Trimming removed 9 bases from V and 4 bases from J, with 22 bases in between. The germline V gene has CDR1 MDHEN and CDR2 SYDVKM. Written as DNA, the CDR3 is TGTGCCAGGGGCCGGACTTCTCCCGGATTATACGAGCAGTACTTC. It translates to CARGRTSPGLYEQYF.

In this sample, this clone turned up once. The chain is built from TRBV15 and TRBJ1-1, with 8 nucleotides matching TRBD1. The CDR3 runs to 15 residues. CDR1 LNHNV and CDR2 YYDKDF come from the germline V gene (reference sequence). V was clipped by 5 bases and J by 4 bases; unmatched bases: 9. The CDR3 here is CATSGSGGAGTEAFF. The CDR3, as DNA: TGTGCCACCAGCGGATCAGGGGGCGCGGGCACTGAAGCTTTCTTT.

The rearrangement links TRBV3-1 (or the pseudogene TRBV3-2) to TRBJ2-7; the D gene is possibly TRBD1 (5 bases). The CDR3 has 14 residues. CDR1 and CDR2 (germline): LGHDT, YNNKEL (reference sequence). The germline V and J ends were trimmed by 1 base and 7 bases, with 14 bases remaining between them. CDR3 nucleotide sequence: TGTGCCAGCAGCCAAGCCGGGCCAGGGTCGGAGCAGTACTTC. Translation: CASSQAGPGSEQYF.

The chain carries TRBV5-1 and TRBJ1-2; maybe TRBD1 (5 bases). The CDR3 is made up of 15 amino acids. The germline V gene encodes CDR1 SGHRS and CDR2 YFSETQ. Trimming took off 0 bases at V and 2 bases at J, with 11 bases between the two ends. The CDR3: CASSLVAGNNYGYTF. The CDR3, as DNA: TGCGCCAGCAGCTTGGTCGCAGGGAACAACTATGGCTACACCTTC.

For the CDR3, the DNA is TGTGCCTGGTTTAGAGGAGAGACCCAGTACTTC. Its protein product is CAWFRGETQYF. The chain joins TRBV30 to TRBJ2-5; D not certain. This CDR3 region has 11 residues. Germline CDR1 and CDR2: GTSNPN and SVGIG (reference sequence). V dropped 5 bases and J dropped 4 bases, with 8 bases sitting between them.

The chain is built from TRBV24-1 and TRBJ2-2, with D maybe TRBD2 (6 bases). This CDR3 contains 14 residues. Germline V lookup: CDR1 KGHDR, CDR2 SFDVKD. Trimming removed 6 bases from V and 2 bases from J, with 9 bases in between. The CDR3 is CATSLGGNTGELFF. DNA for the CDR3: TGTGCCACCAGTTTGGGGGGAAACACCGGGGAGCTGTTTTTT.

V gene TRBV9 combines with J gene TRBJ2-1; D gene uncertain. V was trimmed by 0 bases and J by 6 bases, leaving 7 bases between them. The V gene's germline CDR1 is SGDLS and CDR2 YYNGEE. The CDR3 length is 13 residues. The CDR3 loop reads CASSVGPINEQFF. The CDR3 DNA sequence: TGTGCCAGCAGCGTAGGGCCCATCAATGAGCAGTTCTTC. The full variable domain, with the rest looked up from reference TRBV9 and TRBJ2-1, is DSGVTQTPKHLITATGQRVTLRCSPRSGDLSVYWYQQSLDQGLQFLIQYYNGEERAKGNILERFSAQQFPDLHSELNLSSLELGDSALYFCASSVGPINEQFFGPGTRLTVL.

This clone was detected once. The V call is TRBV19, the J call TRBJ2-7; D might be TRBD2 (5 bases). The CDR3 loop spans 13 amino acids. Germline V gives CDR1 LNHDA, CDR2 SQIVND (reference sequence). Trimming pared 7 bases from V and 4 bases from J, leaving 14 bases between. CDR3 DNA: TGTGCCAGTAAGAGTCGTGAGGGTTACGAGCAGTACTTC. Residues: CASKSREGYEQYF.

The chain links TRBV28 to TRBJ2-2; D is possibly TRBD1 (6 bases). The V end was cut by 4 bases, the J end by 2 bases, with 14 bases between. Germline V gene data show CDR1 as MDHEN and CDR2 as SYDVKM. This CDR3 is 16 amino acids long. DNA for the CDR3: TGTGCCAGCAGTTACCCCGGGACAACTAACACCGGGGAGCTGTTTTTT. Residues: CASSYPGTTNTGELFF.

The V call is TRBV28, the J call TRBJ2-1; 13 bases align to TRBD2. Trimming removed 6 bases from V and 3 bases from J; junction bases left unmatched: 5. The CDR3 length is 16 residues. From germline, CDR1 is MDHEN and CDR2 SYDVKM. Written as DNA, the CDR3 is TGTGCCAGCAGCTTGACTAGCGGGAGGTTCTACAATGAGCAGTTCTTC. Encoded protein: CASSLTSGRFYNEQFF.

The chain couples TRBV10-2 to TRBJ2-5, with 7 positions matching TRBD1. The trim removed 6 bases at V and 1 base at J, leaving 8 bases unmatched. CDR1 and CDR2 from the germline V gene are WSHSY and SAAADI. The CDR3 loop spans 15 amino acids. This CDR3 reads CASRDGTVIQETQYF. CDR3 coding DNA: TGCGCCAGCAGGGACGGGACAGTGATCCAAGAGACCCAGTACTTC.

The rearrangement uses TRBV11-2 and TRBJ1-4; TRBD1 aligns across 9 bases. The CDR3 extends over 16 amino acids. Germline values: CDR1 SGHAT, CDR2 FQNNGV. J was trimmed by 8 bases and V by 5 bases; bases with no gene match: 12. CDR3 region: CASSVYQTGGWEKLFF. DNA for the CDR3: TGTGCCAGCAGCGTCTACCAGACAGGGGGTTGGGAAAAACTGTTTTTT.

The rearrangement links TRBV7-2 to TRBJ2-7; 10 nucleotides align to TRBD2. The CDR3 totals 15 residues. Germline CDR1 SGHTA, CDR2 FQGNSA. Trimming cost V 1 base and J 4 bases; bases outside gene matches: 4. CDR3 amino acids: CASSLVAGGVYEQYF. In DNA, the CDR3 is TGTGCCAGCAGCTTAGTAGCGGGGGGAGTATACGAGCAGTACTTC. The whole variable domain, filled in from reference TRBV7-2 and TRBJ2-7, reads GAGVSQSPSNKVTEKGKDVELRCDPISGHTALYWYRQSLGQGLEFLIYFQGNSAPDKSGLPSDRFSAERTGGSVSTLTIQRTQQEDSAVYLCASSLVAGGVYEQYFGPGTRLTVT.

The gene calls are TRBV7-2 and TRBJ1-5; 10 bases fit TRBD1. Germline lookup yields CDR1 SGHTA and CDR2 FQGNSA. V lost 6 bases and J lost 3; bases outside the gene matches: 5. The CDR3 is 15 residues long. The CDR3 spells CASRGQGISNQPQHF. Here the CDR3 DNA reads TGTGCCAGCAGGGGACAGGGGATTTCCAATCAGCCCCAGCATTTT. Combining the CDR3 with reference TRBV7-2 and TRBJ1-5 gives the whole variable domain GAGVSQSPSNKVTEKGKDVELRCDPISGHTALYWYRQSLGQGLEFLIYFQGNSAPDKSGLPSDRFSAERTGGSVSTLTIQRTQQEDSAVYLCASRGQGISNQPQHFGDGTRLSIL.

V and J are TRBV5-6 and TRBJ1-1; 8 bases align to TRBD1. Germline values: CDR1 SGHDT, CDR2 YYEEEE. Losses at the gene ends were 4 bases for V and 3 bases for J; bases not matched to a gene: 5. The CDR3 contains 14 residues. The CDR3 region is CASSPGQVDTEAFF. The CDR3 bases are TGTGCCAGCAGCCCGGGACAGGTGGACACTGAAGCTTTCTTT.